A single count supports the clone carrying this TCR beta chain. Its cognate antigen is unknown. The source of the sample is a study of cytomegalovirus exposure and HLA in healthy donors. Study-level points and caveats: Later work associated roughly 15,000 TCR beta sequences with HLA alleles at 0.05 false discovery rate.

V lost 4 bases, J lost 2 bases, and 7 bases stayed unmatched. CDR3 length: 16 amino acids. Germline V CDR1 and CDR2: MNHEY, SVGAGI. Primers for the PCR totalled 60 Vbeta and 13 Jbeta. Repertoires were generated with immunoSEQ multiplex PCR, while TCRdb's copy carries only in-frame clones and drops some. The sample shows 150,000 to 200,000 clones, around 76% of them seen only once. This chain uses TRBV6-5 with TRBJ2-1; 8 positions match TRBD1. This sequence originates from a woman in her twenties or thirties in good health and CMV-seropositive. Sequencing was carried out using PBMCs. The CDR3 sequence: CASSLTGTGAYNEQFF. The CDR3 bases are TGTGCCAGCAGTTTAACCGGGACAGGAGCCTACAATGAGCAGTTCTTC.